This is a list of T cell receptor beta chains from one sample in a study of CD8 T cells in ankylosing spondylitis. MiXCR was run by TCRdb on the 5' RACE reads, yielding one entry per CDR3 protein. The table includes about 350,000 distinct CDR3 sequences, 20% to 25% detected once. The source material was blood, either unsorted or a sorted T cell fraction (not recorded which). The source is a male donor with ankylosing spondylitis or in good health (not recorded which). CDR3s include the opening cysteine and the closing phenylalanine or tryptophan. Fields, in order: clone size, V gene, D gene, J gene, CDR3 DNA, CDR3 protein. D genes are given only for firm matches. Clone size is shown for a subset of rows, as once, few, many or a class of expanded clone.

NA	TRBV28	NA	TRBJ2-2	TGTGCCAGCAGTTTAACGGGGGCCGGGGAGCTGTTTTTT	CASSLTGAGELFF
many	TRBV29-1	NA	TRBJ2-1	TGCAGCGTTGAGGTGGACTTGAGCTATGAGCAGTTCTTC	CSVEVDLSYEQFF
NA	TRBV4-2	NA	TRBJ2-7	TGTGCCAGCAGCCAGAGTAGCGGTTACGAGCAGTACTTC	CASSQSSGYEQYF
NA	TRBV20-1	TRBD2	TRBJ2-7	TGCAGTGCCGAGCGACTAGCCCTGAGCTCCTACGAGCAGTACTTC	CSAERLALSSYEQYF
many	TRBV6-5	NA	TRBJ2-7	TGTGCCAGCAGTTACGCAGGAGGGACGTCCTACGAGCAGTACTTC	CASSYAGGTSYEQYF
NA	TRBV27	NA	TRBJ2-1	TGTGCCAGCAGTTTGATCGAGAGTAAACATGAGCAGTTCTTC	CASSLIESKHEQFF
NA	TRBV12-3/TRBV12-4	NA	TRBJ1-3	TGTGCCAGCAGCCCCAGTCTCACCATATATTTT	CASSPSLTIYF
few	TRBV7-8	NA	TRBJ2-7	TGTGCCAGCAGCCATCCCCGTGAGGGTCTCTCCTACGAGCAGTACTTC	CASSHPREGLSYEQYF
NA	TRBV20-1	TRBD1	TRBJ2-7	TGCAGTGCTAGAGAGCCAGGGGGTCTCTACGAGCAGTACTTC	CSAREPGGLYEQYF
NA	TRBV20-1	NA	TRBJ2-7	TGCAGTGCACCGGACCATCTGGGACTGGGCGAGCAGTACTTC	CSAPDHLGLGEQYF
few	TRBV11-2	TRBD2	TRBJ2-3	TGTGCCAGCCGTTCTTCGCGGGGGGCTTGGGATACGCAGTATTTT	CASRSSRGAWDTQYF
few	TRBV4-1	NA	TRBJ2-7	TGCGCCAGCAGCCTACAGGATCCAAACTACGAGCAGTACTTC	CASSLQDPNYEQYF
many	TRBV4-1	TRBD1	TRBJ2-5	TGCGCCAGTTCGGGACAGCACCAAGAGACCCAGTACTTC	CASSGQHQETQYF
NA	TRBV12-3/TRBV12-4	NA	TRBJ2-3	TGTGCCCGCAGTTTGCGAGGTTTTAGCCTTCCACTCACAGATACGCAGTATTTT	CARSLRGFSLPLTDTQYF
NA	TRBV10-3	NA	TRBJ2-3	TGTGCCATCACTCCGGGCGAGGCCAGCACAGATACGCAGTATTTT	CAITPGEASTDTQYF
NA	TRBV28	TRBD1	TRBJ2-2	TGTGCCAGCAGTGTGGGGACAGACGCAAACACCGGGGAGCTGTTTTTT	CASSVGTDANTGELFF
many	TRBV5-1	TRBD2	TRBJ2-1	TGCGCCAGCAGCTTGGTTTCTAGCGGGGGGGCCTCGTCCTACAATGAGCAGTTCTTC	CASSLVSSGGASSYNEQFF
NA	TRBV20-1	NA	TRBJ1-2	TGCAGTGCACATGGGAACGCCTATGGCTACACCTTC	CSAHGNAYGYTF
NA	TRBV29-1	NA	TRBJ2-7	TGCAGCGTAGAGGGCCATGGCTCCTACGAGCAGTACTTC	CSVEGHGSYEQYF
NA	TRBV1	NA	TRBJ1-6	TGCACCAGCAGCCAAGACACGGAGGCTTGGTCACCCCTCCACTTT	CTSSQDTEAWSPLHF
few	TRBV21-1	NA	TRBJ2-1	TGTGCCAGCAGCAAAGCAAGGGAGGACAATGAGCAGTTCTTC	CASSKAREDNEQFF
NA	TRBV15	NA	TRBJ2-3	TGTGCCACCAGCAACCCGACAGAAATAAGCACAGATACGCAGTATTTT	CATSNPTEISTDTQYF
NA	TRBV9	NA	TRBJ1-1	TGTGTCAGCAGTCTGGGGGGATCTACTGAAGCTTTCTTT	CVSSLGGSTEAFF
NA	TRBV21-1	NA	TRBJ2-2	TGTGCCAGCAGCAAAGGGGGGCGGGCCCTAGGTATCGGGGAGCTGTTTTTT	CASSKGGRALGIGELFF
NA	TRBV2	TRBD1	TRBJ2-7	TGTGCCAGCAGACCCGGGACAGCCTTATACGAGCAGTACTTC	CASRPGTALYEQYF
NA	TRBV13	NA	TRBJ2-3	TGTGTCAGCAGCTTAGGCCCCCCGGGGGCACTCACAGATACGCAGTATTTT	CVSSLGPPGALTDTQYF
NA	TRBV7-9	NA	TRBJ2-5	TGTGCCAGCAGCTTACGGGGGGCCAAAGAGACCCAGTACTTC	CASSLRGAKETQYF
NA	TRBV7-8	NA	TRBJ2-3	TGTGCCAGCAGCTCACCGGGACAAGCCTTCTACACAGATACGCAGTATTTT	CASSSPGQAFYTDTQYF
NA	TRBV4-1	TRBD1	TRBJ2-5	TGCGCCAGCAGCCAAGTAGGGACAGATTCAAGAGAAAAGCACTTC	CASSQVGTDSREKHF
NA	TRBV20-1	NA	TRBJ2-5	TGCAGTGCTGAAGGTTGGGCCAAGGAAGAGACCCAGTACTTC	CSAEGWAKEETQYF
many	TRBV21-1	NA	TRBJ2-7	TGTGCCAGCAGCCGACTCCGGGACAGGACCTACGAGCAGTACTTC	CASSRLRDRTYEQYF
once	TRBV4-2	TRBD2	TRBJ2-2	TGTGCCAGCAGGGCCCCGACTAGCGGGCGGAACACCGGGGAGCTGTTTTTT	CASRAPTSGRNTGELFF
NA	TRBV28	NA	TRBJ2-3	TGTGCCAGCAGCATTAAGGAATGGAGGGGTAGGGGCACAGATACGCAGTATTTT	CASSIKEWRGRGTDTQYF